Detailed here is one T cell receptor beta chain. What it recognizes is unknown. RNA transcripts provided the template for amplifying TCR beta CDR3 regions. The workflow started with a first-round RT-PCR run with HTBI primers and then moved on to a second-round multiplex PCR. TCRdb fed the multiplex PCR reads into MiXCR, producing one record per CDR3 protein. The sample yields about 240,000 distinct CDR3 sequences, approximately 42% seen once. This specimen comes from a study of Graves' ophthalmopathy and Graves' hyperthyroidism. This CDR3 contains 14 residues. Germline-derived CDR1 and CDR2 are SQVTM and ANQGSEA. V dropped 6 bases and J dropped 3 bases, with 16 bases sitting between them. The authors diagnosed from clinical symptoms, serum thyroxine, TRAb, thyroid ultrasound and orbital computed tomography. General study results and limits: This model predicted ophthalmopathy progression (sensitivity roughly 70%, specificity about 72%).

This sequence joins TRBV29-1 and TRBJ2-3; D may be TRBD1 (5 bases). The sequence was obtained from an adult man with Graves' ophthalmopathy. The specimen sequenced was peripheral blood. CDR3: CSVTQDFGTDTQYF. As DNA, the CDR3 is TGCAGCGTGACACAGGATTTCGGGACAGATACGCAGTATTTT.